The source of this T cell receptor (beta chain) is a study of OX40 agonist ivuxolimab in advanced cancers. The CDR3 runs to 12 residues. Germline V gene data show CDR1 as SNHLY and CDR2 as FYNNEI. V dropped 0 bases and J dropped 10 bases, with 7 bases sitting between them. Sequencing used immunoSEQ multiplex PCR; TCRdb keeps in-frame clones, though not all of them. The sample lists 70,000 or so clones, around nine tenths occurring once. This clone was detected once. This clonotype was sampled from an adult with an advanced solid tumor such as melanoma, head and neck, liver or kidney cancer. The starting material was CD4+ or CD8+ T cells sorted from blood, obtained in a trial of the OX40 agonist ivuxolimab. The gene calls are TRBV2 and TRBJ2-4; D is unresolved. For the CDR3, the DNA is TGTGCCAGCAGTGAAGCGGGCTGGATTCAGTACTTC. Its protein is CASSEAGWIQYF.